The 5 T cell receptor beta chains below all came from one sample that was sequenced in a study of cytotoxic CD8 clonotypes in ibrutinib-treated CLL. Method: immunoSEQ multiplex PCR; TCRdb's copy keeps in-frame clones and lacks some. Of approximately 190,000 clones in the sample, roughly 65% are singletons; the top ten hold 5.9%. Sequenced here: PBMCs, sampled after 12 months of ibrutinib treatment. All receptors come from a human donor with chronic lymphocytic leukemia.

The chain uses TRBV15 and TRBJ1-1; D not certain. In germline, CDR1 is LNHNV, CDR2 YYDKDF (reference sequence). Deletions cut 3 bases from V and 4 bases from J, with 3 bases between. The CDR3 is 11 amino acids. The DNA of the CDR3 is TGTGCCACCAGCAGGGGCACTGAAGCTTTCTTT. Translation gives CATSRGTEAFF.

With respect to this clone: Its ends do not fully match the called genes, so a read error is possible. This chain connects TRBV5-1 to TRBJ1-1; 7 bases are a match to TRBD1. Germline CDR1 and CDR2: SGHRS and YFSETQ. CDR3 length: 18 amino acids. CDR3 in DNA: TGCGCCAGCAGCTTGGGACCCCAGGGGGGGGCAATGAACATTGAAGCTTTCTTT. Its translation is CASSLGPQGGAMNIEAFF.

The gene calls are TRBV29-1 and TRBJ2-7, with 7 nucleotides matching TRBD1. The germline gives CDR1 SQVTM, CDR2 ANQGSEA. The CDR3 totals 13 residues. Trimming at V came to 7 bases and at J to 2 bases, leaving 8 bases not matched to a gene. In DNA, the CDR3 is TGCAGCGCCCGAGGTCAGGGGGCCTACGAGCAGTACTTC. Translation: CSARGQGAYEQYF.

The V gene is TRBV18, the J gene TRBJ1-1; tentative D call: TRBD1 (5 bases). The CDR3 is 13 residues long. Germline CDR1 is KGHSH and CDR2 is LQKENI. The V end lost 5 bases, the J end lost 7 bases, and 14 bases lay between the germline ends. The CDR3 nucleotides read TGTGCCAGCTCATCTCAGTCAGGGATTGAAGCTTTCTTT. Residues: CASSSQSGIEAFF.

This chain joins TRBV19 and TRBJ2-7; 7 positions agree with TRBD1. Trimming removed 4 bases from V and 2 bases from J; junction bases left unmatched: 2. The CDR3 consists of 13 residues. CDR1 is LNHDA and CDR2 is SQIVND in the germline V gene (reference sequence). The CDR3 DNA follows: TGTGCCAGTAGTAGGGGGACAGCCTACGAGCAGTACTTC. This sequence encodes CASSRGTAYEQYF.